This T cell receptor beta chain was documented in a study of T cell responses to AZD1222 COVID-19 vaccine. Findings and caveats of the study: White British people made up most donors, females outnumbered males, and clonal diversity was possibly underestimated. Repertoires were collected only later (after the peak T cell response had occurred).

About this clone itself: Its antigen is not identified.

Produced via immunoSEQ multiplex PCR; TCRdb's table is partial and in-frame only. The table records about 140,000 clones, 80% to 95% of them present only once. The starting material was peripheral blood, obtained on day 0 of AZD1222 vaccination. The source is an adult in good health.

The CDR3 loop reads CSVRQDLGTEAFF. In DNA form, the CDR3 reads TGCAGCGTGCGCCAGGATTTAGGCACTGAAGCTTTCTTT. The V and J genes are TRBV29-1 and TRBJ1-1, with D unresolved. The length of the CDR3 is 13 residues. Germline V lookup: CDR1 SQVTM, CDR2 ANQGSEA. The V end was cut by 6 bases, the J end by 4 bases, with 15 bases between. The variable domain in full, with the rest retrieved from reference TRBV29-1 and TRBJ1-1, is SAVISQKPSRDICQRGTSLTIQCQVDSQVTMMFWYRQQPGQSLTLIATANQGSEATYESGFVIDKFPISRPNLTFSTLTVSNMSPEDSSIYLCSVRQDLGTEAFFGQGTRLTVV.